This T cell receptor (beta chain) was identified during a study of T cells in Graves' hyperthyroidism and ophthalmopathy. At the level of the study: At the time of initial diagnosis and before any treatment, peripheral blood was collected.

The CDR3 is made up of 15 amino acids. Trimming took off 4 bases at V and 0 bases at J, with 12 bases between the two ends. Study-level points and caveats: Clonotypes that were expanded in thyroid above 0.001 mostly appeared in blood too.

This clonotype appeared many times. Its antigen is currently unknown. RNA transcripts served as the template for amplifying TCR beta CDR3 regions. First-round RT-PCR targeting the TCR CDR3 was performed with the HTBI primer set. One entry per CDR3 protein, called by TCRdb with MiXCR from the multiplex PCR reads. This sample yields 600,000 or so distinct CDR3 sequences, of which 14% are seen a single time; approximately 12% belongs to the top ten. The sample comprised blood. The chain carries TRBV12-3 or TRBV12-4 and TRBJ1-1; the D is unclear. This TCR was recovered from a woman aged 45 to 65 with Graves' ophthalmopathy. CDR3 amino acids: CASSYRAELNTEAFF. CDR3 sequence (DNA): TGTGCCAGCAGTTACCGGGCAGAGTTGAACACTGAAGCTTTCTTT.